The 11 T cell receptor beta chains listed next were all sequenced from one sample in a study of blood T cells in healthy people across ages. Then a second PCR, running roughly 6 to 11 cycles, was carried out with a sample-barcoded 5' primer and a J-beta primer mix. Via MiXCR, TCRdb re-called the 5' RACE reads, giving one row per CDR3 protein. The sample yields 1.5 million to 2 million distinct CDR3 sequences, roughly 50% seen once. Sample: blood. The source of these receptors is a woman between 40 and 55 years old in good health.

This clonotype was detected ten times or more. The rearrangement uses TRBV10-3 and TRBJ2-1; perhaps TRBD2 as D (6 bases). The V gene's germline CDR1 is ENHRY and CDR2 SYGVKD. The CDR3 consists of 13 residues. V lost 2 bases to trimming and J lost 6 bases, with 8 bases between them. The CDR3 region has the DNA TGTGCCATCAGTGAGACGGGGGTCAATGAGCAGTTCTTC. Translating it yields CAISETGVNEQFF.

This clonotype came up many times. The V gene is TRBV29-1, the J gene TRBJ2-4; the D is unclear. The CDR3 consists of 13 residues. Germline-derived CDR1 and CDR2 are SQVTM and ANQGSEA. Trimming pared 4 bases from V and 0 bases from J, leaving 7 bases between. CDR3 nucleotide sequence: TGCAGCGTTGCCTCATTAGCCAAAAACATTCAGTACTTC. Translation: CSVASLAKNIQYF.

The V call is TRBV6-5, the J call TRBJ2-2; the D gene is possibly TRBD2 (5 bases). Trimming took off 4 bases at V and 4 bases at J, with 25 bases between the two ends. There are 19 residues in the CDR3. Germline-derived CDR1 and CDR2 are MNHEY and SVGAGI. The CDR3 DNA reads TGTGCCAGCAGTTTCTCCCCCGGACTTATCTCCCGCGGCACCGGGGAGCTGTTTTTT. This sequence encodes CASSFSPGLISRGTGELFF.

This clonotype has only one observation. V gene TRBV28 combines with J gene TRBJ2-5; 8 bases map to TRBD1. The DNA matches TRBJ2-7 better at its end, which makes the J call doubtful. Germline CDR1 is MDHEN and CDR2 is SYDVKM. This CDR3 contains 17 residues. The CDR3: CASSAPGGPGQANEQYF. The CDR3 coding sequence is TGTGCCAGCAGTGCGCCGGGTGGACCGGGACAGGCAAACGAGCAGTACTTC.

J is TRBJ1-6 and V is TRBV5-1, with 8 bases matching TRBD1. The CDR3 contains 16 residues. Germline V lookup: CDR1 SGHRS, CDR2 YFSETQ. With 1 base clipped from V and 5 bases from J, the junction kept 5 bases outside the gene matches. Here the CDR3 reads CASSLQGAQDNSPLHF. In nucleotides, the CDR3 is TGCGCCAGCAGCTTGCAGGGGGCGCAGGATAATTCACCCCTCCACTTT.

The V and J genes are TRBV9 and TRBJ1-5; tentative D call: TRBD1 (6 bases). V gave up 4 bases and J gave up 9 bases, with 14 bases separating them. This CDR3 is 13 amino acids long. Germline loops: CDR1 SGDLS, CDR2 YYNGEE. The CDR3 DNA reads TGTGCCAGCAGCCCCTCAACCAGGGGGCCCCAGCATTTT. As protein: CASSPSTRGPQHF.

This clonotype turned up a few times. The chain carries TRBV7-9 and TRBJ2-3; 7 bases are shared with TRBD1. The germline CDR1 and CDR2 sequences are SEHNR and FQNEAQ (reference sequence). This CDR3 region has 15 residues. The junction had 8 bases not matched to a gene; V was cut back by 5 bases and J by 3 bases. The CDR3: CASSKTGTPTDTQYF. In DNA form, the CDR3 reads TGTGCCAGCAGCAAGACAGGGACCCCTACAGATACGCAGTATTTT.

The V call is TRBV20-1, the J call TRBJ2-4, with D possibly being TRBD1 or TRBD2 (6 bases each). Trimming removed 0 bases from V and 0 bases from J, with 12 bases in between. Germline CDR1 DFQATT, CDR2 SNEGSKA (reference sequence). The CDR3 totals 16 residues. In DNA form, the CDR3 reads TGCAGTGCTAGAGAGCCGAGGGGGGTAGCCAAAAACATTCAGTACTTC. This encodes CSAREPRGVAKNIQYF.

This clonotype was seen a handful of times. The chain has TRBV27 and TRBJ2-1, with a tentative D call TRBD1 (7 bases). V lost 1 base to trimming and J lost 4 bases, with 14 bases between them. CDR1 is MNHEY and CDR2 is SMNVEV in the germline V gene (reference sequence). The CDR3 runs 16 residues. The CDR3: CASSLFGAGGYNEQFF. CDR3 DNA sequence: TGTGCCAGCAGTTTATTTGGGGCAGGGGGGTACAATGAGCAGTTCTTC.

The chain links TRBV4-2 to TRBJ2-6; maybe TRBD2 (5 bases). The V gene's germline CDR1 is LGHNA and CDR2 YNFKEQ. V was cut by 1 base and J by 2 bases, with 12 bases left in between. CDR3 length: 17 residues. The CDR3 sequence is CASSQGAEAAGANVLTF. CDR3 nucleotide sequence: TGTGCCAGCAGCCAAGGAGCGGAAGCGGCTGGGGCCAACGTCCTGACTTTC.

The V gene is TRBV15, the J gene TRBJ2-7; D perhaps matches TRBD2 (7 bases). Germline V gives CDR1 LNHNV, CDR2 YYDKDF (reference sequence). CDR3 length equals 14 residues. The ends were cut back, 0 bases at V and 10 bases at J, with 16 bases in the middle. The CDR3: CATSRDQSRGAQYF. CDR3 nucleotides: TGTGCCACCAGCAGAGATCAGAGCCGGGGGGCCCAGTACTTC.